There are a few counts of the clone carrying this T cell receptor beta chain. Its specificity is unknown. This sample is part of a study of shared clonotypes between healthy human individuals. Overall study results and limits: Apart from blood, nothing was sampled; tissue repertoires likely differ.

Data came from immunoSEQ multiplex PCR; TCRdb stores just in-frame clones and leaves some out. The sample yields about 2.2 million clones, approximately 94% seen once. CD45RO negativity and positive selection for CCR7 defined naive CD8 cells, a population that excluded terminally differentiated effector memory CD45RA+ cells. Sequencing used naive CD8+ T cells from PBMCs. The TCR comes from a man between 18 and 29 years old in good health. Some clones in this sample may be carry-over from other donors' samples.

CDR3 sequence: CATKSGTDQETQYF. The DNA of the CDR3 is TGTGCCACGAAGTCCGGGACAGACCAAGAGACCCAGTACTTC. The chain uses TRBV27 and TRBJ2-5; 7 nucleotides line up with TRBD1. V was pared by 10 bases and J by 0 bases, with 8 bases of the junction left unmatched. The germline V gene encodes CDR1 MNHEY and CDR2 SMNVEV (reference sequence). This CDR3 comprises 14 residues.